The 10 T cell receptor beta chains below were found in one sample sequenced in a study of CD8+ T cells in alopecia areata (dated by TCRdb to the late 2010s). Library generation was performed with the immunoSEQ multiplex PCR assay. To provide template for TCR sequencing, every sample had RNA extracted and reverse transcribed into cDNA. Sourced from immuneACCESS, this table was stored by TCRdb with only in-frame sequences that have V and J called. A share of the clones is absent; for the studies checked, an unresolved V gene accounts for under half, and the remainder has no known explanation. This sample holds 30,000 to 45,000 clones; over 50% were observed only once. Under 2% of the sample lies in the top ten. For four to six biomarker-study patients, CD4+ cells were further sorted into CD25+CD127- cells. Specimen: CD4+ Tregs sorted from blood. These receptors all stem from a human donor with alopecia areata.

The CDR3, as DNA: TGTGCCAGCGTCCGCAGATCAAAGTTTCATAGCTCCTACGAGCAGTACTTC. It is translated as CASVRRSKFHSSYEQYF. The chain combines TRBV2 with TRBJ2-7; D is uncertain. Between the trimmed V and J ends, which lost 8 bases and 0 bases, there was a span of 23 bases. The CDR3 spans 17 residues. CDR1 is SNHLY, CDR2 FYNNEI, per germline.

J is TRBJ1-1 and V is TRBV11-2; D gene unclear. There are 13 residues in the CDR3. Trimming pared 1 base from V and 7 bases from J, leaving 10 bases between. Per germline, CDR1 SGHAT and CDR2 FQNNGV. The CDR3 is CASSLGESREAFF. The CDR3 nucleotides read TGTGCCAGCAGCTTAGGGGAGTCCCGTGAAGCTTTCTTT.

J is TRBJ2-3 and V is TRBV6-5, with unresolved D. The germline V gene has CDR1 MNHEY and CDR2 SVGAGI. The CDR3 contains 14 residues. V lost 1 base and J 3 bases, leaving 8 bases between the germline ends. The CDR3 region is CASSYYSATDTQYF. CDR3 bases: TGTGCCAGCAGTTACTATTCGGCGACAGATACGCAGTATTTT.

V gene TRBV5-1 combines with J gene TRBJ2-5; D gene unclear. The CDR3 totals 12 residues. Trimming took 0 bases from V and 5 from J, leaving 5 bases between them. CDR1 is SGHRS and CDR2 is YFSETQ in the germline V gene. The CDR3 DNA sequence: TGCGCCAGCAGCTTGGACCGGGAGACCCAGTACTTC. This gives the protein CASSLDRETQYF.

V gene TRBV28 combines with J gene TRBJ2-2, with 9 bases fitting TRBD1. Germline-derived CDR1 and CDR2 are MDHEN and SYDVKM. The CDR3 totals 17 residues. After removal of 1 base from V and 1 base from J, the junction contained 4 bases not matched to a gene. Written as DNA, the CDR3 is TGTGCCAGCAGTTTATTTTCGGGACAGGGGAACACCGGGGAGCTGTTTTTT. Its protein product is CASSLFSGQGNTGELFF. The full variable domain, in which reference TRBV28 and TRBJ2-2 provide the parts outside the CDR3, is DVKVTQSSRYLVKRTGEKVFLECVQDMDHENMFWYRQDPGLGLRLIYFSYDVKMKEKGDIPEGYSVSREKKERFSLILESASTNQTSMYLCASSLFSGQGNTGELFFGEGSRLTVL.

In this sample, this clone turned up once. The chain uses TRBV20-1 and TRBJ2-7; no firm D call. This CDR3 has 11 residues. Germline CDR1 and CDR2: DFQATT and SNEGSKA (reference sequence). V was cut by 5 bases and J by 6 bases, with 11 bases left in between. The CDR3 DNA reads TGCAGTGCTTCCCTCTTCCGCGAGCAGTACTTC. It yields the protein CSASLFREQYF.

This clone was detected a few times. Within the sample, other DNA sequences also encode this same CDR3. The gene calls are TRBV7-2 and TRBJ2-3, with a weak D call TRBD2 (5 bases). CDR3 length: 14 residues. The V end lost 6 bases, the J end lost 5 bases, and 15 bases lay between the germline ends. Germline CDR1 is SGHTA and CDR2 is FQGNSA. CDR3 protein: CASSQTRGLDTQYF. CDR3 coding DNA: TGTGCCAGCAGTCAAACTCGGGGTTTAGATACGCAGTATTTT.

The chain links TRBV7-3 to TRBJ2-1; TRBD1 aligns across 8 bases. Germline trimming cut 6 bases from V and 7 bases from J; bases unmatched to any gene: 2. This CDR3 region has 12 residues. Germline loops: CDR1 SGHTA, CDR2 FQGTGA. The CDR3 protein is CASSRQGNEQFF. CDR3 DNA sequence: TGTGCCAGCAGTCGACAGGGGAATGAGCAGTTCTTC.

This chain's CDR3 is CATSRDILQEQYF. The CDR3 bases are TGTGCCACCAGCAGAGATATTTTGCAGGAGCAGTACTTC. This chain joins TRBV15 and TRBJ2-7; D is ambiguous. The CDR3 loop spans 13 amino acids. With 0 bases removed from V and 7 bases from J, the gap between germline ends came to 10 bases. Germline CDR1 reads LNHNV; CDR2 reads YYDKDF (reference sequence).

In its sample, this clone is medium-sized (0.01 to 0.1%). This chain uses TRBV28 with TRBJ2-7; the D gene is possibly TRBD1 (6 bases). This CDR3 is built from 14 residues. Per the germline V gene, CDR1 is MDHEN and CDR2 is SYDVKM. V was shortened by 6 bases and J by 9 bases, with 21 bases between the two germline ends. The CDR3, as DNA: TGTGCCAGCAGGCCCACAGGGTCCCATCAGGGGCAGTACTTC. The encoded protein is CASRPTGSHQGQYF.